This T cell receptor beta chain was recovered during a study of blood T cell repertoires in COVID-19 (dated by TCRdb to the early 2020s). About the investigation overall: Collaborator samples came from the United States, Italy and Spain and covered acute and convalescent phases of COVID-19. The material from the prospective study consisted of cDNA or gDNA derived from T cells, B-cell-depleted T cells, or PBMCs. A de-identified subject ID, COVID-19 status, age in years and sex were almost always included in the sample metadata. The repertoires were made available in a free public database intended to serve as a resource for research on the immune response to SARS-CoV-2. HLA class I and class II types, where available, came from metadata supplied by the sample provider rather than from assay-based typing. Samples were obtained from the ongoing ImmuneRACE study (first 160 participants) and from some 1,200 subjects provided by 6 global collaborators. Deeply sampled blood TCRbeta repertoires from subjects exposed to, actively infected with, or recovered from COVID-19 were included in the dataset.

CDR1 and CDR2 are read off the germline V gene as MGHDK and SYGVNS. Counted from cysteine to phenylalanine, this CDR3 has 14 amino acids. The DNA shown is the 42-base CDR3, in frame from base 1. Whole blood was collected in K2EDTA tubes by collaborating institutions according to the institutions' own protocols. For TCRbeta analysis, collaborators shipped samples as frozen whole blood, isolated PBMCs, or DNA extracted from either of those sample types. The immunoSEQ Assay, a bias-controlled multiplex PCR, was used to amplify TCRbeta CDR3 regions from genomic DNA. Per the source publication's procedure: The number of nucleated cells in each sample was estimated by amplification of reference gene primers within the assay. To quantify the absolute abundance of each unique TCRbeta CDR3 rearrangement, sequence reads were collapsed and filtered. Productive Simpson clonality was computed per sample as the square root of Simpson's diversity index over productive rearrangements. TCRdb limited this immuneACCESS table to in-frame rearrangements with V and J called. A share of clones is missing; checked studies link under half to unresolved V genes, and the rest is unexplained. Clonal size and the V and J genes are those of that table, whereas D and trimming came from the DNA. Here the sample has about 150,000 clones; around 89% occur a single time. The top ten clones comprise around 16% of the sample.

Concerning this clone: The target of this receptor is not known. An end of the junction does not agree with germline; a read error may underlie this.

Findings and caveats that apply to the study as a whole: The amount of clinical and demographic metadata varied by source and participant and was provided uncurated.

This chain joins TRBV25-1 to TRBJ1-2; the D gene is perhaps TRBD1, from 5 matching bases. The origin of this receptor is a woman in her thirties or forties with acute or convalescent COVID-19. Input material: peripheral blood. The bases read TGTGCCAGCAGAGAATGGGGGGGAGATCATGGCTACACCTTC. This gives the protein CASREWGGDHGYTF.